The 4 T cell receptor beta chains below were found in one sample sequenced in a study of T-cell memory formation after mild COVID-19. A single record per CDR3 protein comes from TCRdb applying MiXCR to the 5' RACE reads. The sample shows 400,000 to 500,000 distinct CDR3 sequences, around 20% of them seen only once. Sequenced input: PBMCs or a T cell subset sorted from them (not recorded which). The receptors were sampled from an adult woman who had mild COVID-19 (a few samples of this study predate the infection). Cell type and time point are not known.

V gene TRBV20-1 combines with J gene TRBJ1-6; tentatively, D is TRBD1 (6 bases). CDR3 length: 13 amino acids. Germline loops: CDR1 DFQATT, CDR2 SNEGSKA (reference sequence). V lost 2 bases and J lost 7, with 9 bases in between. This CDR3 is CSARRQVNSPLHF. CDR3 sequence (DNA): TGCAGTGCTAGAAGACAGGTGAATTCACCCCTCCACTTT.

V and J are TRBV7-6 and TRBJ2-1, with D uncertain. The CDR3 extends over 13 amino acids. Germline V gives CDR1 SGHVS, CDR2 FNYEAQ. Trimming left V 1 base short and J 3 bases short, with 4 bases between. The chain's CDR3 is CASSLEDYNEQFF. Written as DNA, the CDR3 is TGTGCCAGCAGCTTAGAGGACTACAATGAGCAGTTCTTC. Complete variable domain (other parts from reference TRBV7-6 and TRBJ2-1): GAGVSQSPRYKVTKRGQDVALRCDPISGHVSLYWYRQALGQGPEFLTYFNYEAQQDKSGLPNDRFSAERPEGSISTLTIQRTEQRDSAMYRCASSLEDYNEQFFGPGTRLTVL.

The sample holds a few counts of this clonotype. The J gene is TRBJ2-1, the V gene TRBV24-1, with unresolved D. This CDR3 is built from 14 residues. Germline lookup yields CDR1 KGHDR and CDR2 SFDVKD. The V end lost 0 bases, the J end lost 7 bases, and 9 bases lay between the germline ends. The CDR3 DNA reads TGTGCCACCAGTGATTTGCTAAGTCGAAATGAGCAGTTCTTC. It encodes CATSDLLSRNEQFF.

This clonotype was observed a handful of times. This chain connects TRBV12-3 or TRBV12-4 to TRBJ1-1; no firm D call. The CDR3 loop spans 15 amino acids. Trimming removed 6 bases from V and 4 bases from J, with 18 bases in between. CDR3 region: CASSSNVGRSTEAFF. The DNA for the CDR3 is TGTGCCAGCAGCTCAAACGTAGGGCGTAGCACTGAAGCTTTCTTT.